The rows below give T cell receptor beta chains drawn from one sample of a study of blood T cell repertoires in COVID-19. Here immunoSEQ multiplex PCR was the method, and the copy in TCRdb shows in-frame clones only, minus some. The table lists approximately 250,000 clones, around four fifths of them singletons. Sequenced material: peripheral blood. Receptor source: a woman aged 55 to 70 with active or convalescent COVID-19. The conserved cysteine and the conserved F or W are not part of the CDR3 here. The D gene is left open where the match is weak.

ASSWTGLEKLF,TRBV28,TRBD1,TRBJ1-4
ASSRGQGDNYGYT,TRBV4-1,TRBD1,TRBJ1-2
ASSEGQGHQPQH,TRBV2,.,TRBJ1-5
ASATQGNNEAF,TRBV11-2,.,TRBJ1-1
ASSPGTGRQETQY,TRBV4-2,TRBD1,TRBJ2-5
ASSVGSRGKNEKLF,TRBV9,.,TRBJ1-4
ASSEIDRAQPQH,TRBV10-2,TRBD1,TRBJ1-5
ASSIRQEAF,TRBV28,.,TRBJ1-1
ASSAPRQRESTGELF,TRBV5-1,TRBD2,TRBJ2-2
ASSPQLRDETQY,TRBV11-2,.,TRBJ2-5
ASRGPEAF,TRBV2,.,TRBJ1-1
ASSRAGQATLANYGYT,TRBV7-8,TRBD1,TRBJ1-2
ASSWEGNNYGYT,TRBV7-9,.,TRBJ1-2
ATSRGTPNSGANVLT,TRBV15,.,TRBJ2-6
ASSPTSGRGTDTQY,TRBV5-4,TRBD2,TRBJ2-3
ASSQGLAGAVQETQY,TRBV7-8,TRBD2,TRBJ2-5
AISERQITSTDTQY,TRBV10-3,.,TRBJ2-3
ASSLDPGGYNSPLH,TRBV5-1,TRBD1,TRBJ1-6
SVEGGGVYGYT,TRBV29-1,.,TRBJ1-2
ASSQRQGWDNEQF,TRBV4-1,TRBD1,TRBJ2-1
ASSLEPGQGEDEQF,TRBV5-1,TRBD1,TRBJ2-1
AAQFGQGNTEAF,TRBV10-3,.,TRBJ1-1
ASRVGTGGINEQF,TRBV2,TRBD1,TRBJ2-1
AWRGGLAGSYEQY,TRBV30,TRBD2,TRBJ2-7
ASSEGAGLAGIPGELF,TRBV9,TRBD2,TRBJ2-2
ASSDVAGFYEQY,TRBV2,TRBD2,TRBJ2-7
ASGLVTRDDQPQH,TRBV12-5,.,TRBJ1-5
ATSRGTLGYGYT,TRBV15,.,TRBJ1-2
ASSFEYRDRGD,TRBV28,TRBD1,TRBJ1-5
ASSPGTLEKLF,TRBV11-2,.,TRBJ1-4
ASSEGYPRADTQY,TRBV2,.,TRBJ2-3
ASSLSNGGIPDTQY,TRBV28,TRBD2,TRBJ2-3
ASSTPGRDTEAF,TRBV9,.,TRBJ1-1
ASSLTGTGGYEQY,TRBV5-4,TRBD1,TRBJ2-7
ASRLLTGNTEAF,TRBV12-2,.,TRBJ1-1
ASSLVAGTSGGAYNEQF,TRBV5-4,TRBD2,TRBJ2-1
ASSVGVPVTRPYNEQF,TRBV9,.,TRBJ2-1
ASSPTGVGTDTQY,TRBV18,TRBD1,TRBJ2-3
ASSYSRNTGELF,TRBV11-2,.,TRBJ2-2
SASSGNDLYNEQF,TRBV20-1,TRBD2,TRBJ2-1
ASSLEPDWLQETQY,TRBV11-2,.,TRBJ2-5
ASSLGKRGSTDTQY,TRBV7-8,TRBD2,TRBJ2-3
ASSQDHGGYNEQF,TRBV4-2,TRBD2,TRBJ2-1
AWNSDYNSPLH,TRBV30,.,TRBJ1-6
ATSTGLALQETQY,TRBV15,TRBD2,TRBJ2-5
ATSRDRAGNGNTIY,TRBV15,.,TRBJ1-3